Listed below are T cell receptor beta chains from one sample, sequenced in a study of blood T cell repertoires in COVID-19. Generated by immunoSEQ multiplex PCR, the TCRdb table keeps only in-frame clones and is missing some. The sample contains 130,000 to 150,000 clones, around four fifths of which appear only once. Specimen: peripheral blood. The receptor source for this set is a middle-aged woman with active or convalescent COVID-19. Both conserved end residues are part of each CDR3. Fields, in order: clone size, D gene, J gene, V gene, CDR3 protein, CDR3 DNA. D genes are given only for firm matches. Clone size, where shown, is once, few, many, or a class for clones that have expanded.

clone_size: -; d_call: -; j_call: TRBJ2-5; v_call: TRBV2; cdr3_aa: CATTRRGRETQYF; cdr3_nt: TGTGCCACCACCCGGAGGGGCAGAGAGACCCAGTACTTC
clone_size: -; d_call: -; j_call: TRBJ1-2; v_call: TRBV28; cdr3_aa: CASSSGGINYGYTF; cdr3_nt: TGTGCCAGCTCCTCGGGAGGAATCAACTATGGCTACACCTTC
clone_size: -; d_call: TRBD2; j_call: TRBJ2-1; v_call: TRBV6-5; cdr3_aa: CASSRAGVGYNEQFF; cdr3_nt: TGTGCCAGCAGTCGAGCGGGAGTCGGGTACAATGAGCAGTTCTTC
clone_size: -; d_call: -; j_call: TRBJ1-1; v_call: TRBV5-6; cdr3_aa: CASSLGGGMNTEAFF; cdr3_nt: TGTGCCAGCAGCTTGGGGGGAGGTATGAACACTGAAGCTTTCTTT
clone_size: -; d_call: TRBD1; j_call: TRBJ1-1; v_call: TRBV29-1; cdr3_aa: CSVVKGAGGEAFF; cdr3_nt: TGCAGCGTTGTGAAGGGGGCTGGGGGTGAAGCTTTCTTT
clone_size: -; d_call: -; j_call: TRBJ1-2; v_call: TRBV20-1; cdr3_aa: CSASRESYGYTF; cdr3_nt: TGCAGTGCTAGTCGAGAATCTTATGGCTACACCTTC
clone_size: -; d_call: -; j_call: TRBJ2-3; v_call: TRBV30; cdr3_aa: CAWRDRYSTFTDTQYF; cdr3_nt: TGTGCCTGGAGGGATAGGTACAGCACTTTCACAGATACGCAGTATTTT
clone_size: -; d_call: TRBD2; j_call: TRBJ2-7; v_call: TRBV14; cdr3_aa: CASSQVVRGGKQYF; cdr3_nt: TGTGCCAGCAGCCAAGTGGTACGGGGGGGAAAGCAGTACTTC
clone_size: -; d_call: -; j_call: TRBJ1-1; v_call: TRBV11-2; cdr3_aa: CASSLGAAAGTEAFF; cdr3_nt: TGTGCCAGCAGCTTAGGTGCCGCAGCGGGTACTGAAGCTTTCTTT
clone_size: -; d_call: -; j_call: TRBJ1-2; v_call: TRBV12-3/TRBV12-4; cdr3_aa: CASSPQGSYGYTF; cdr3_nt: TGTGCCAGCAGTCCCCAGGGTAGCTATGGCTACACCTTC
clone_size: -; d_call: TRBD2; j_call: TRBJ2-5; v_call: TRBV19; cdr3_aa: CASRTSGGETQYF; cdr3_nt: TGTGCCAGCCGGACTAGCGGGGGAGAGACCCAGTACTTC
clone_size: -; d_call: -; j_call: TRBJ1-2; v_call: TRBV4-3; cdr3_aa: CASSQGGVSYGYTF; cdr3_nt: TGCGCCAGCAGCCAAGGAGGCGTCAGCTATGGCTACACCTTC
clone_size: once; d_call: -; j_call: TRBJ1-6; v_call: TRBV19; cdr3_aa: CASSIGRTYNSPLHF; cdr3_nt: TGTGCCAGTAGTATAGGCCGGACATATAATTCACCCCTCCACTTT
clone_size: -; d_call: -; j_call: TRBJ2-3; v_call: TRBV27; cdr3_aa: CASSFSLTDTQYF; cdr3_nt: TGTGCCAGCAGTTTTTCCCTCACAGATACGCAGTATTTT